This is a list of T cell receptor beta chains from one sample in a study of identical twins. TCRdb ran MiXCR on the 5' RACE reads and lists one entry per CDR3 protein. This sample has about 530,000 distinct CDR3 sequences, with 20% to 25% found just once. These data were also reused for a study on yellow fever vaccine responses in identical twins.

Sequences were obtained from CD4+ T cells sorted from blood. The receptors here all came from a woman aged 18-30 years in good health. CDR3s include the opening cysteine and the closing phenylalanine or tryptophan. Fields, in order: clone size, V gene, CDR3 protein. The size of a clone is reported for some rows only, either as once, few or many, or as a class for expanded clones.

abundance: NA; v_gene: TRBV2; CDR3aa: CASSEVPGGFSPLHF
abundance: few; v_gene: TRBV4-2; CDR3aa: CASSQSSGFGASGNNEQFF
abundance: NA; v_gene: TRBV3-1; CDR3aa: CASSLNRGIQYF
abundance: few; v_gene: TRBV20-1; CDR3aa: CSARDTLAGASLGSYEQYF
abundance: NA; v_gene: TRBV2; CDR3aa: CASSRRGLAGETQYF
abundance: NA; v_gene: TRBV7-2; CDR3aa: CASSLRLAGGDNEQFF
abundance: NA; v_gene: TRBV4-1; CDR3aa: CASSLQGTVTNSPLHF
abundance: NA; v_gene: TRBV2; CDR3aa: CASSEYLWTESYNEQFF
abundance: many; v_gene: TRBV11-1; CDR3aa: CASSLAYPVGTQYF
abundance: few; v_gene: TRBV10-3; CDR3aa: CAISRDSKLETQYF
abundance: NA; v_gene: TRBV5-1; CDR3aa: CASSSGRGKETQYF
abundance: many; v_gene: TRBV7-7; CDR3aa: CASSPAGSPTDTQYF
abundance: NA; v_gene: TRBV20-1; CDR3aa: CSAPSLAEPTDTQYF
abundance: NA; v_gene: TRBV7-2; CDR3aa: CASSFGYPTPSTDTQYF
abundance: NA; v_gene: TRBV5-1; CDR3aa: CASSLETGAINYGYTF